The clone carrying this TCR beta chain showed up just a few times. The data were produced by immunoSEQ multiplex PCR, yet TCRdb's version contains in-frame clones alone and is incomplete. The repertoire holds roughly 100,000 clones, over 85% seen once, with about 3% in the top ten. These data belong to a study of control samples from healthy donors and cancer patients. This CDR3 spans 13 amino acids. V gave up 9 bases and J gave up 7 bases; unmatched junction bases: 12. Per the germline V gene, CDR1 is SNHLY and CDR2 is FYNNEI. The sequence came from a human donor in good health. The donor label of this sample is uncertain. The sample taken for sequencing was blood. The chain employs TRBV2 and TRBJ2-7; 7 bases map to TRBD1. This chain's CDR3 is CARQRQGTREQYF. DNA for the CDR3: TGTGCCAGACAGAGACAGGGAACGAGAGAGCAGTACTTC.